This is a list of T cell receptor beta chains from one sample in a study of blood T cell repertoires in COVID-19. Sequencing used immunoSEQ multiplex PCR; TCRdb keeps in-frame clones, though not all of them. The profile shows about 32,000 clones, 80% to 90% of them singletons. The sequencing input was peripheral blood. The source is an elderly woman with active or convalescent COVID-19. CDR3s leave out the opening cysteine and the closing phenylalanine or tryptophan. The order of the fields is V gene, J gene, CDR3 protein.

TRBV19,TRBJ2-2,ASSGTGGTGELF
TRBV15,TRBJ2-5,ATSRAGSQRQETQY
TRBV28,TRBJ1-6,ASSLDRATAPLH
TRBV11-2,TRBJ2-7,ASSLVSSGTTIYEQY
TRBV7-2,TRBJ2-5,ASSPTGEDGTQY
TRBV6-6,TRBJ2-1,ASRTDGNYYNEQF
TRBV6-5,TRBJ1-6,ASRKGTGNSPLH
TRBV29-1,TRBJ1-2,SVEGQGEGYT
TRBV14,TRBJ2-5,ASNQLGLAGETQY
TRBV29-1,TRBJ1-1,STHRGVNTEAF
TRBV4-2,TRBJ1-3,ASSQDRSAGNTIY
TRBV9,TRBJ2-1,ASTPGSTRTSGELDVSYNEQF
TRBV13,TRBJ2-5,ASSIGTDEETQY
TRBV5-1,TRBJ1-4,ASSLGFTGGGEKLF
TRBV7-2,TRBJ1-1,ASSLGGGTPAF
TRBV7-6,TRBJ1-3,ASSLVVGGSGNTIY
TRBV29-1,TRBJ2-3,SVGQLDTQY
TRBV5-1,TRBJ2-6,ASSPQGAKGSGANVLT
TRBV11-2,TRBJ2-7,ASSLLGGAGGFREQY
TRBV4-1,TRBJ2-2,ASSATSGSAGNTGELF
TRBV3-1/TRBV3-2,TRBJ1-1,ASSQATGGGRGYTEAF
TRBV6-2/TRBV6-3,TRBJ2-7,ASSYSFSAYSYEQY
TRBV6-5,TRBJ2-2,ASKGYTGELF
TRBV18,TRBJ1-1,ASSLWEGTEAF
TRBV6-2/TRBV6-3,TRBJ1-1,ASSQSPRQVSNTEAF
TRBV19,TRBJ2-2,ATPSGSGNTGELF
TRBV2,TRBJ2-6,ASSERRPAAGANVLT
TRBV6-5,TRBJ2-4,ASSYSGDRTKNIQY
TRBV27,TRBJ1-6,ASSLRRGQGLSGNSPLH
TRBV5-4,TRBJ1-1,ASSLRGGDTEAF
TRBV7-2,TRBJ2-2,ASSPNIRDTGELF
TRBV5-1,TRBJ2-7,ASSLRQGAYEQY
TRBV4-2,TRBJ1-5,ASSQDRGSNQPQH
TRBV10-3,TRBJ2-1,AISQGQGYNEQF
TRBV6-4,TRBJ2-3,ASSEGAGGTDTQY
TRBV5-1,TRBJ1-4,ASSLQGSATNEKLF
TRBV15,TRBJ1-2,ATSKDRDFYGYT
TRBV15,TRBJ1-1,ATSRGRTEAF
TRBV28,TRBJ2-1,ASSGTGQGVKAQF
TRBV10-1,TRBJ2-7,ASSEHPRALTHDSMPSYEQY
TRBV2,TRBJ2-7,ASSEEKGISYEQY
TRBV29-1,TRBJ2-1,TTRRNNEQF
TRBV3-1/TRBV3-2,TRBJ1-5,ASSQGGVRSQPQH
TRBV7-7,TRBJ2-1,ASSLTQEFYNEQF
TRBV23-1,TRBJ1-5,ASRIHSGTYSNQPQH
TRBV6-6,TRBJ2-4,ASRGQGANIQY
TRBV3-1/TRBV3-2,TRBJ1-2,ASSQASGGKRGYT
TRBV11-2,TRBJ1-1,ASSLDRQGEAF
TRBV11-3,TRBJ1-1,ASSPRPGSTEAF
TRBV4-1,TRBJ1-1,ASSQDTLRGAF
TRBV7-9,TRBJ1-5,ASSFANQPQH
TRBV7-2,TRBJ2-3,ASSLAAGSTSTDTQY
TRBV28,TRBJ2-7,ASTLAGVLSYEQY
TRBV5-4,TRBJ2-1,ASSLDSGSHNEQF